The present T cell receptor beta chain was sequenced within a study of T-cell reconstitution after alpha-beta-depleted transplantation in children. TCRbeta library preparation incorporated unique molecular identifiers. TCRdb re-derived calls from the PCR reads in MiXCR, one entry per CDR3 protein. The sample consists of 350,000 to 450,000 distinct CDR3 sequences, roughly 13% of them appearing once. The CDR3 has 14 residues. Germline loops: CDR1 SGHNT, CDR2 YENEEA. Trimming left V 5 bases short and J 5 bases short, with 13 bases between. The rearrangement uses TRBV11-3 and TRBJ2-1; D is uncertain. The specimen comprised PBMCs, sampled from the stem cell graft. The TCR comes from a human donor who donated a stem cell graft to a child with Fanconi anemia. The CDR3 sequence: CASSPDPRNNEQFF. The CDR3 DNA reads as TGTGCCAGCAGCCCGGACCCCCGAAACAATGAGCAGTTCTTC.